This entry features one T cell receptor beta chain sequence. This entry belongs to a study of blood T cell repertoires in COVID-19. For the study at large: Acute-phase and convalescent COVID-19 samples originated in the United States, Italy and Spain.

In the original processing: Cell counts per sample came from amplifying reference gene primers. The table came from immunoSEQ multiplex PCR; TCRdb's copy has only in-frame clones and leaves some out. D and trimming come from the DNA, and the V and J calls and clone size come from that table. The table shows 250,000 to 300,000 clones, with roughly 85% occurring only once. Sequences were obtained from PBMCs or T cells enriched from blood (not recorded which). The sequence was collected from a man aged 35 to 55 who had been exposed to COVID-19.

CDR3: CASSYRQGRSGNTIYF. CDR3 sequence (DNA): TGTGCCAGCAGCTATAGACAGGGACGCTCTGGAAACACCATATATTTT. V gene TRBV7-2 combines with J gene TRBJ1-3; 7 nucleotides line up with TRBD1. Trimming at V came to 4 bases and at J to 0 bases, leaving 6 bases not matched to a gene. The CDR3 is made up of 16 amino acids. CDR1 SGHTA and CDR2 FQGNSA come from the germline V gene.